This T cell receptor beta chain was captured in a study of T cells in Graves' hyperthyroidism and ophthalmopathy. Regarding the study as a whole: Ophthalmopathy was identified by the model a median around 6.9 months ahead of onset.

Template material for amplifying TCR beta CDR3 regions consisted of RNA transcripts. Using the HTBI primer set, a first-round RT-PCR was run on the TCR CDR3. TCRdb passed the multiplex PCR reads through MiXCR, listing each CDR3 protein once. The table records hundreds of thousands of distinct CDR3 sequences, about 15% of them present only once. Germline CDR1 reads SGHAT; CDR2 reads FQNNGV. This CDR3 is 17 amino acids long. The V gene lost 2 bases and the J gene lost 0 bases, with 15 bases spanning the gap. This clonotype was observed many times. What it recognizes is unknown. Ophthalmopathy patients had moderate-to-severe active disease, CAS ≥3, NOSPECS ≥4, and disease duration under 3 months.

This chain connects TRBV11-2 to TRBJ2-3; D remains unclear. Specimen: blood. The TCR sequence derives from a man aged 18 to 35 with Graves' ophthalmopathy. Written as DNA, the CDR3 is TGTGCCAGCAGCTTATTTGCCGTAAGAGCTAGCACAGATACGCAGTATTTT. Protein: CASSLFAVRASTDTQYF.